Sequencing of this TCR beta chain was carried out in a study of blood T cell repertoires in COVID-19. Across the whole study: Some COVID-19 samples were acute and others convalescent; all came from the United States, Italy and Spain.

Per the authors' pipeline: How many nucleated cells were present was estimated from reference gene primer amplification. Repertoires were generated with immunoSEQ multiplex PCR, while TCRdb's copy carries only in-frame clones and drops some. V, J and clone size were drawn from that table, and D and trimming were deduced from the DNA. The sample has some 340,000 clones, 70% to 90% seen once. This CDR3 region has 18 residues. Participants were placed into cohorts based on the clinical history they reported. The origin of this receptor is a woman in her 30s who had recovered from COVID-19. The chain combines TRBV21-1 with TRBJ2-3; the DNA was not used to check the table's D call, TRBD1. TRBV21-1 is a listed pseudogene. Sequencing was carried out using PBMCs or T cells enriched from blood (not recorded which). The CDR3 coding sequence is TGTGCCAGCAGCTCCTCAACCTTACCGGGACAGTGCACAGATACGCAGTATTTT. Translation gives CASSSSTLPGQCTDTQYF.